This T cell receptor (beta chain) was sequenced in a study of identical twins. General study points: Invariant populations such as MAIT and iNKT cells could partly muddle zero-insertion analyses.

Each CDR3 protein gets one entry after TCRdb re-called the 5' RACE reads with MiXCR. Of approximately 260,000 distinct CDR3 sequences listed, about 8.3% are singletons. This clonotype has ten or more counts. Its target is not known. Trimming took off 8 bases at V and 2 bases at J, with 9 bases between the two ends. This CDR3 has 13 residues. Germline loops: CDR1 ENHRY, CDR2 SYGVKD. The same sample was also studied in work on yellow fever vaccine responses in identical twins. That study adds: Reportedly, twins showed a vaccine T cell response that looked partly convergent and partly personalized.

The receptor was derived from a woman aged 18-29 years in good health. The chain has TRBV10-3 and TRBJ2-2, with D perhaps given as TRBD1 or TRBD2 (5 bases each). Source material: CD8+ T cells sorted from blood. In nucleotides, the CDR3 is TGTGCCATCCGGGACGACAACACCGGGGAGCTGTTTTTT. Translating gives CAIRDDNTGELFF.